These T cell receptor beta chains were read from a single sample in a study of blood T cell repertoires in COVID-19. Repertoires were generated with immunoSEQ multiplex PCR, while TCRdb's copy carries only in-frame clones and drops some. The sample lists 200,000 to 250,000 clones, roughly four fifths occurring once. Sample: PBMCs or T cells enriched from blood (not recorded which). These receptors originate from a man aged 35 to 55 who had recovered from COVID-19. The CDR3 runs from the conserved cysteine through the conserved F or W. The order of the fields is J gene, V gene, CDR3 protein.

>TRBJ2-2|TRBV7-2
CASSFSSGGYTGELFF
>TRBJ2-3|TRBV28
CASSLWGSSSTDTQYF
>TRBJ1-2|TRBV7-6
CASSLGWGGAEYGYTF
>TRBJ2-3|TRBV5-1
CASSSQGASEDTQYF
>TRBJ2-1|TRBV21-1
CASSTIQGCMQFF
>TRBJ1-4|TRBV5-4
CASSLGVGRLNEKLFF
>TRBJ1-1|TRBV12-3/TRBV12-4
CASSLDGFTEAFF
>TRBJ2-7|TRBV20-1
CSAIRGDEQYF
>TRBJ2-1|TRBV7-2
CASSPGFSRHNEQFF
>TRBJ1-2|TRBV4-3
CASSQEVLLDYGYTF
>TRBJ1-2|TRBV4-1
CASSQPGGGGYTF
>TRBJ2-1|TRBV11-2
CASSSGGRNEQFF
>TRBJ1-5|TRBV19
CASSIFRGDHQPQHF
>TRBJ1-1|TRBV7-2
CASSIRQGAEAFF
>TRBJ2-7|TRBV5-6
CASSFAGNYEQYF
>TRBJ2-5|TRBV20-1
CSASRGAQETQYF
>TRBJ2-3|TRBV29-1
CSVDRTQRGHTQYF
>TRBJ1-1|TRBV7-2
CASSFRWNMNTEAFF
>TRBJ1-2|TRBV3-1/TRBV3-2
CASSQWQSNYGYTF
>TRBJ2-5|TRBV30
CAWSGQSRGTQYF
>TRBJ2-3|TRBV19
CASSTGGRTDTQYF
>TRBJ1-1|TRBV30
CAWRLLSSEAFF
>TRBJ2-7|TRBV28
CASSLTRGEQYF
>TRBJ2-7|TRBV2
CASISDEGIYEQYF
>TRBJ1-1|TRBV7-9
CASSLGTGGAFF